This paragraph reports one T cell receptor beta chain. What it binds is unknown. The CDR3 spans 16 residues. Looked up from germline, CDR1 is SGHRS and CDR2 is YFSETQ. The V segment lost 4 bases and the J segment 3 bases; nucleotides outside the gene matches: 10. The data were taken from a study of OX40 agonist ivuxolimab in advanced cancers. Overall study: Ivuxolimab is an agonistic anti-OX40 (CD134) antibody, and patients were treated with it.

Notes on the study in general: With doses of 0.1 to 3.0 mg/kg, CD4+ and CD8+ blood T cells had undergone clonal expansion by week 6. Some of the nonresponding patients also showed low levels of normalized T-cell clonal expansion.

This table comes from immunoSEQ multiplex PCR, and its TCRdb copy is limited to in-frame clones, with some not included. The sample gives approximately 61,000 clones, around 90% of which show up once; 1.3% is in the top ten. The sequencing used CD4+ or CD8+ T cells sorted from blood, collected in a trial of the OX40 agonist ivuxolimab. V and J are TRBV5-1 and TRBJ2-5; 9 nucleotides agree with TRBD2. This TCR was sampled from an adult with an advanced solid tumor such as melanoma, head and neck, liver or kidney cancer. CDR3 residues: CASSALRAGGEETQYF. In DNA, the CDR3 is TGCGCCAGCAGCGCCTTGCGGGCGGGAGGGGAAGAGACCCAGTACTTC. Together with reference TRBV5-1 and TRBJ2-5, the CDR3 gives the full variable domain: KAGVTQTPRYLIKTRGQQVTLSCSPISGHRSVSWYQQTPGQGLQFLFEYFSETQRNKGNFPGRFSGRQFSNSRSEMNVSTLELGDSALYLCASSALRAGGEETQYFGPGTRLLVL.